This TCR beta chain was identified in a study of T cell changes during pregnancy in multiple sclerosis. This clone was detected only a few times. V was clipped by 8 bases and J by 3 bases, with 16 bases between them. The CDR3 covers 15 residues. Germline values: CDR1 MNHNS, CDR2 SASEGT. Profiled with immunoSEQ multiplex PCR; TCRdb holds only in-frame clones, not every one. The data hold about 49,000 clones, with almost 90% observed a single time. The TCR comes from a female donor in good health, enrolled as a control in a pregnancy study. The chain is built from TRBV6-1 and TRBJ2-2, with D perhaps matching TRBD1 (6 bases). The sample in question was peripheral blood, obtained after pregnancy. The CDR3 bases are TGTGCCAGCCAACCAGGGACACACGACACCGGGGAGCTGTTTTTT. It encodes CASQPGTHDTGELFF.